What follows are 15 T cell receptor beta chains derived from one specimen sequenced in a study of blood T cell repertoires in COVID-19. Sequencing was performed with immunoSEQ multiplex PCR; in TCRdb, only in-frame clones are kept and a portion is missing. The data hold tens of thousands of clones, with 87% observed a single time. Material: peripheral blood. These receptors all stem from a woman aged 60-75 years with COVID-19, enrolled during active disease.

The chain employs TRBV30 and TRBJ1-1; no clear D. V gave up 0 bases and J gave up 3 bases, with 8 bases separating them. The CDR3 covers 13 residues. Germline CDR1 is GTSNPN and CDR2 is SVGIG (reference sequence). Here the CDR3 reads CAWSVQRDTEAFF. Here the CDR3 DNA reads TGTGCCTGGAGTGTACAGAGGGACACTGAAGCTTTCTTT.

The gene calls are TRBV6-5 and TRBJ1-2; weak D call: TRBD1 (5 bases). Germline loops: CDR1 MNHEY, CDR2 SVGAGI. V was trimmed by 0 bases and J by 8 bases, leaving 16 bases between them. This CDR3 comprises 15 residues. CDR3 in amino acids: CASSYSIVGRVGYTF. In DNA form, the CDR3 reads TGTGCCAGCAGTTACTCGATTGTCGGCAGGGTGGGCTACACCTTC.

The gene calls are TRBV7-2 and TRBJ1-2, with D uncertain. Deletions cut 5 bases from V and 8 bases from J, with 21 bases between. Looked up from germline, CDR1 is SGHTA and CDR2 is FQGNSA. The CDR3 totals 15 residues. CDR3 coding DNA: TGTGCCAGCAGCCCCGGTGTAGGGCGGAGGGAAGGCTACACCTTC. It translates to CASSPGVGRREGYTF.

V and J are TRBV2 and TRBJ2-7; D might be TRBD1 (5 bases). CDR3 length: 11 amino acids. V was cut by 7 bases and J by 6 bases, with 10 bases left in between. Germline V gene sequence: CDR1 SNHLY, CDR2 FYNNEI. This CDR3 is CASTRQFEQYF. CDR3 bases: TGTGCCAGCACCAGACAGTTCGAGCAGTACTTC. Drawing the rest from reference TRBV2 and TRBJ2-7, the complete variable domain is EPEVTQTPSHQVTQMGQEVILRCVPISNHLYFYWYRQILGQKVEFLVSFYNNEISEKSEIFDDQFSVERPDGSNFTLKIRSTKLEDSAMYFCASTRQFEQYFGPGTRLTVT.

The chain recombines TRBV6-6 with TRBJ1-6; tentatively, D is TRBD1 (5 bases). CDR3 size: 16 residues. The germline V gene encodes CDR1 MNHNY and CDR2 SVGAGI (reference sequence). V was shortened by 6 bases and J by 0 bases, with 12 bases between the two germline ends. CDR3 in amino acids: CASSRQGSSYNSPLHF. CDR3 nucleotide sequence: TGTGCCAGCAGCAGGCAGGGTAGCTCCTATAATTCACCCCTCCACTTT.

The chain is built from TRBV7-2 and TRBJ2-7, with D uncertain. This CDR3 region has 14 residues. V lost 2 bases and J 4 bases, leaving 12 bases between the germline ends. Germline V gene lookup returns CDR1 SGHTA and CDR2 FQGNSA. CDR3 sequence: CASSLSSPGYEQYF. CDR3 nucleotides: TGTGCCAGCAGCTTATCTTCCCCCGGTTACGAGCAGTACTTC.

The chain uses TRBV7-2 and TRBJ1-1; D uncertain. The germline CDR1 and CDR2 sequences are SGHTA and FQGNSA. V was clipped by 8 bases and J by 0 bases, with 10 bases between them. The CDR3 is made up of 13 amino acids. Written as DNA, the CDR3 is TGTGCCAGCGGCGGGCAAATGAACACTGAAGCTTTCTTT. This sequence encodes CASGGQMNTEAFF.

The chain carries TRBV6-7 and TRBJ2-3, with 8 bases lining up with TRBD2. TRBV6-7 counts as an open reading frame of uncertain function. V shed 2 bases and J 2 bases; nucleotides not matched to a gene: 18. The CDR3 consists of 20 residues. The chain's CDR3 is CASSYTTRPTAGEFTDTQYF. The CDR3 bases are TGTGCCAGCAGTTACACAACACGACCTACAGCGGGGGAGTTCACAGATACGCAGTATTTT.

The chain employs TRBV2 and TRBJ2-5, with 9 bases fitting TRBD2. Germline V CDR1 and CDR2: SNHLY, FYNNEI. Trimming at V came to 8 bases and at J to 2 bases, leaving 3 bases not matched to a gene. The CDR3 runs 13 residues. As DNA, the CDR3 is TGTGCCAGCCGGCGGGGGGGACAAGAGACCCAGTACTTC. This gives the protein CASRRGGQETQYF.

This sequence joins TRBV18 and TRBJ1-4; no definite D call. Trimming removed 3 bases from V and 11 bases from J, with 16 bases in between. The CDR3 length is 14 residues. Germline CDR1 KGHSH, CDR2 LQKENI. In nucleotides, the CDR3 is TGTGCCAGCTCACCCGCAGGCCTTGCGGGGAAACTGTTTTTT. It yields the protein CASSPAGLAGKLFF. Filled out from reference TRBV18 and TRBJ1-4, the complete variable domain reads NAGVMQNPRHLVRRRGQEARLRCSPMKGHSHVYWYRQLPEEGLKFMVYLQKENIIDESGMPKERFSAEFPKEGPSILRIQQVVRGDSAAYFCASSPAGLAGKLFFGSGTQLSVL.

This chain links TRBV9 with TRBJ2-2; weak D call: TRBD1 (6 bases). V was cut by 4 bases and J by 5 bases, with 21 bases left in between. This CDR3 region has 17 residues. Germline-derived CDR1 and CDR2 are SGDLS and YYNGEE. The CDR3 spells CASSPDSGTHITGELFF. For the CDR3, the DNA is TGTGCCAGCAGCCCGGACTCCGGGACACACATAACCGGGGAGCTGTTTTTT.

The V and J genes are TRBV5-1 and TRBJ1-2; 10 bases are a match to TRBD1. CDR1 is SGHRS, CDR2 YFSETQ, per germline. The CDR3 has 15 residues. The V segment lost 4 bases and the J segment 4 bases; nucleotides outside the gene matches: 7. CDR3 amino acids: CASSVRQGAGYGYTF. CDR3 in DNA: TGCGCCAGCAGCGTAAGACAGGGGGCGGGCTATGGCTACACCTTC.

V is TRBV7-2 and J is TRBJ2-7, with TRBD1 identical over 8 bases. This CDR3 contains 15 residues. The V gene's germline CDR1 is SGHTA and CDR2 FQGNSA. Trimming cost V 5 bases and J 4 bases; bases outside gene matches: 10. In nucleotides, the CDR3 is TGTGCCAGCAGCGCCGGAGGGGACAGGATATACGAGCAGTACTTC. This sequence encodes CASSAGGDRIYEQYF.

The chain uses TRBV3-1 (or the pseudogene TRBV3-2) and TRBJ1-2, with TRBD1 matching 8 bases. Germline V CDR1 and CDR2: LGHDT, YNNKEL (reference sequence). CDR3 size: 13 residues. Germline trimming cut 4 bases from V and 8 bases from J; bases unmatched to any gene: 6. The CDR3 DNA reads TGTGCCAGCAGCCTTCGGACAGGGTACGGCTACACCTTC. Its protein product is CASSLRTGYGYTF.

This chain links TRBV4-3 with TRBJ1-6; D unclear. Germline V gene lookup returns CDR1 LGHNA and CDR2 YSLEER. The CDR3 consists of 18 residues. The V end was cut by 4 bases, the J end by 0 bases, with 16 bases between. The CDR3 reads CASSPMPPGSSYNSPLHF. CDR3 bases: TGCGCCAGCAGCCCCATGCCACCTGGGAGCTCCTATAATTCACCCCTCCACTTT.